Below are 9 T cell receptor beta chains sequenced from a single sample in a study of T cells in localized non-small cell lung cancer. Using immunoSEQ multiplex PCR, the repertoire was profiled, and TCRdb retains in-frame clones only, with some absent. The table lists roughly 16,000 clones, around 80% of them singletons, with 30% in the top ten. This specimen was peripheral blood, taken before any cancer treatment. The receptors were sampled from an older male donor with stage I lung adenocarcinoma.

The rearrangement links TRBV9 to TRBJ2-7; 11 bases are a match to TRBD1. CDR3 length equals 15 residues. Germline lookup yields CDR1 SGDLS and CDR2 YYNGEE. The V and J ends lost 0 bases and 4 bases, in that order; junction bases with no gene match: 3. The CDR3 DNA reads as TGTGCCAGCAGCGTAGATGGGACAGGGGGGTACGAGCAGTACTTC. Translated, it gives CASSVDGTGGYEQYF.

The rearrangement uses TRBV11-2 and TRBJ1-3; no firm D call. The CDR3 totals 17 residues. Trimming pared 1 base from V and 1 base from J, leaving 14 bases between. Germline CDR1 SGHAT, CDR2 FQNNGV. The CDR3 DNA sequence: TGTGCCAGCAGCTTAGGGGTTGGGCTATATTCTGGAAACACCATATATTTT. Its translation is CASSLGVGLYSGNTIYF. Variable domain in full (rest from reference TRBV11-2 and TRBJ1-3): EAGVAQSPRYKIIEKRQSVAFWCNPISGHATLYWYQQILGQGPKLLIQFQNNGVVDDSQLPKDRFSAERLKGVDSTLKIQPAKLEDSAVYLCASSLGVGLYSGNTIYFGEGSWLTVV.

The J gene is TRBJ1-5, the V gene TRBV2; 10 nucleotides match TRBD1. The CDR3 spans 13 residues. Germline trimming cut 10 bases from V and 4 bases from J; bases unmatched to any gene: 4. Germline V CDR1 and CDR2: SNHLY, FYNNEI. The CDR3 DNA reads TGTGCCACGGGGACAGGGGCGAATCAGCCCCAGCATTTT. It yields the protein CATGTGANQPQHF.

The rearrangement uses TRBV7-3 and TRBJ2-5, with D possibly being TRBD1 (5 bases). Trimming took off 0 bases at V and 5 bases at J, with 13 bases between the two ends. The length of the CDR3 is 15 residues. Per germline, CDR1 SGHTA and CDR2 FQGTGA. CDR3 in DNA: TGTGCCAGCAGCTTAACGTCAGGGCTGGGGGAGACCCAGTACTTC. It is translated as CASSLTSGLGETQYF.

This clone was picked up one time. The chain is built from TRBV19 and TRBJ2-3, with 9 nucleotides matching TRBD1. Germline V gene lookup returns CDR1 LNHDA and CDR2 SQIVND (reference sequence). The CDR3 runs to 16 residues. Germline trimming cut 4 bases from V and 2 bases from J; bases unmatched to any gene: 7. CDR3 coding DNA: TGTGCCAGTAGTACCGGGACAGGGACCCCCACAGATACGCAGTATTTT. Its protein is CASSTGTGTPTDTQYF.

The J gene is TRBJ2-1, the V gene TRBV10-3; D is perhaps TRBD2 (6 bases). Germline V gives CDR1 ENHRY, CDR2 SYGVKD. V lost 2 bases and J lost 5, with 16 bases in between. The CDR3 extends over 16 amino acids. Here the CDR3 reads CAISEGSTRRDNEQFF. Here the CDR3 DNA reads TGTGCCATCAGTGAGGGATCGACTAGGCGGGACAATGAGCAGTTCTTC.

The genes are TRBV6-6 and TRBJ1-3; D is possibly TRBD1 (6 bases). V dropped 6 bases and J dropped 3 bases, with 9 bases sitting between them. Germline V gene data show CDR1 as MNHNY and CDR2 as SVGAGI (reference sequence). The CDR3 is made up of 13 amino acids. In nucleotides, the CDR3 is TGTGCCAGCAGCCACAGGGTTGGAAACACCATATATTTT. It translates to CASSHRVGNTIYF.

This chain's CDR3 is CASTPPAADAEAFF. CDR3 nucleotide sequence: TGCGCCAGCACCCCTCCGGCAGCGGACGCTGAAGCTTTCTTT. V and J are TRBV5-1 and TRBJ1-1; D not certain. Trimming removed 6 bases at V and 6 bases at J, with 18 bases between. The CDR3 spans 14 residues. Germline V lookup: CDR1 SGHRS, CDR2 YFSETQ. Using reference TRBV5-1 and TRBJ1-1 for the parts outside the CDR3, the full variable domain is KAGVTQTPRYLIKTRGQQVTLSCSPISGHRSVSWYQQTPGQGLQFLFEYFSETQRNKGNFPGRFSGRQFSNSRSEMNVSTLELGDSALYLCASTPPAADAEAFFGQGTRLTVV.

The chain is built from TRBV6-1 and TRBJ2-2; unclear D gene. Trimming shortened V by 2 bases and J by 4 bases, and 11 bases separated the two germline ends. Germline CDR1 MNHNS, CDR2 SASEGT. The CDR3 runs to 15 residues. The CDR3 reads CASSESGRATGELFF. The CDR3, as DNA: TGTGCCAGCAGTGAAAGTGGCCGGGCCACCGGGGAGCTGTTTTTT.